The TCR beta chain described here comes from a study of cytomegalovirus exposure and HLA in healthy donors (dated by TCRdb to 2017 to 2019). About the study as a whole: According to an earlier analysis of around 600 of the donors, about 179 million T cells yielded roughly 100 million unique TCR beta sequences and 276 Gb of sequence data. Several DR-DQ haplotypes were treated as single units for association and clustering because of strong linkage in the cohort. Rather than drawing on any new phenotypic data, the later analysis identified candidate immune exposures from TCR beta sequences and the way those sequences occurred across donors. A later analysis re-analyzed previously published TCR beta repertoires from about 730 donors and added high-resolution HLA genotyping to study TCR occurrence patterns. The aim of the study was to test whether cataloging public T cell receptors could identify signatures of past pathogen exposure. Typing coverage varied by locus: roughly 620-640 donors for A, B, C, DRB1 and DQB1; about 520 for DQA1; approximately 610 for DPA1; under 490 for DPB1. In an earlier analysis of roughly 580 of the donors, high-throughput TCR beta sequencing was used to judge whether each TCR beta V gene segment behaved as functional or pseudogenic. On average, roughly 240,000 unique TCR beta nucleotide sequences were sequenced per donor among a few hundred genotyped donors of the cohort, with roughly 18% of those sequences being non-productive. Donor age, sex, ethnicity and CMV serostatus were compiled together with the repertoire data. The study profiled the T cell repertoires of fewer than 850 subjects by immunosequencing and related them to cytomegalovirus serostatus. A separate validation cohort of approximately 120 different subjects was used in addition to the roughly 640-subject first cohort. HLA typing included class I and class II loci at four-digit resolution. In a later genetic analysis, genome-wide SNP genotypes for about 65% of the 666 donors were used, and that subset was treated as a discovery cohort. Every discovery cohort repertoire had been produced on one sequencing platform. Among the approximately 400 genotyped donors, approximately 81% belonged to the genetic ancestry cluster associated with self-reported Caucasian donors. An early release that covered about 600 HLA-typed donors contained 250 to 350 gigabases of sequencing data and tens of millions of unique TCR sequences. High-throughput TCR immunosequencing, statistical association of individual TCRs with disease status, and machine learning were combined to predict cytomegalovirus infection status.

From a lookup of the germline V gene (reference sequence), CDR1 and CDR2 are PRHDT and FYEKMQ. From its cysteine to its phenylalanine, the CDR3 spans 13 amino acids. Of the read, only the CDR3 DNA is kept; its 39 bases are in frame from base 1. Trimming takes 10 bases off V and 4 bases off J; junction bases not matched to a gene: 7. In regard to this clone: Its target antigen remains unknown. No clone much larger than this one lies a single base away; base qualities are absent.

The cohort comprised approximately 700 healthy bone marrow donors. At the time of sampling, all cohort members were nominally healthy, though unrecorded immune exposures were likely present. The donor was CMV seropositive and was included in the group of approximately 310 seropositive cohort members. Each donor provided a peripheral blood sample, and peripheral blood mononuclear cells were used for TCR beta sequencing. Genomic DNA was extracted from the blood cell samples with the Qiagen DNeasy Blood Extraction Kit. The library was built by means of the immunoSEQ multiplex PCR assay. For the multiplex PCR, a mixture combining 60 forward primers for TCR Vbeta segments and 13 reverse primers for TCR Jbeta segments was used. Amplification of the CDR3 region of rearranged TCR beta genes was performed with a multiplex PCR assay on genomic DNA. The Illumina HiSeq System was used to sequence the amplified TCR beta libraries as 87-base-pair reads. Processing in the source paper ran as follows. A later analysis tallied roughly 76 million unique TCR beta chains across the 610 or so repertoires, and roughly 11 million of those chains were shared by two or more donors. To remove PCR and sequencing errors, raw reads were error-corrected and collapsed into unique sequences using a nearest-neighbor algorithm that merged closely related sequences. To assign V, D and J gene segments, CDR3 sequences were aligned to IMGT reference sequences. For a sequence to be retained, at least a six-nucleotide match to both a V gene segment and a J gene segment was required. A rearrangement was called productive if the CDR3 had no stop codons and remained in frame with V and J, and every other rearrangement was called non-productive. Following IMGT convention, CDR3 was defined as the stretch from the second conserved V-encoded cysteine to the conserved J-encoded phenylalanine. In an earlier analysis of around 570 of the donors, sequences lacking an unambiguous match to a single V gene segment were excluded. In an earlier analysis of a few hundred of the donors, V segments were called functional above 56.7% productive rearrangements and were called segregating when the between-donor standard deviation exceeded 5%. A statistical classification framework was built for diagnosing cytomegalovirus status from the catalog of TCR beta chain sequences. V and J gene assignment, in a later analysis, came from comparing TCR nucleotide sequences with IMGT/GENE-DB human TR gene sequences. In a later analysis, CDR3 sequences and most-parsimonious VDJ recombination scenarios were assigned using the TCRdist pipeline. In a later analysis, each TCR beta chain was defined by its CDR3 amino acid sequence together with its V-gene family, and reads without a unique V-gene family were excluded. As a way to deal with suspected cross-contamination and a sequencing artifact, a later analysis dropped over 550 nucleotide sequences that were highly shared and had low generation probability. A later analysis calculated a clonal expansion index for each public chain from normalized within-repertoire ranks of inferred template counts. In a later analysis, generation probabilities were computed using a VDJ recombination model fitted to out-of-frame rearrangements, and the results were checked against IGoR. In a later analysis, TCR-TCR, TCR-HLA and TCR-CMV co-occurrence was scored with hypergeometric tests, and a repertoire-size bias correction was applied to TCR pairs. To estimate false discovery rates, a later analysis permuted the HLA or CMV assignments 20 times. In a later analysis, co-occurring TCRs were grouped using DBSCAN, with TCRdist sequence similarity added in when clustering inside HLA-allele-positive subsets. Co-occurrence clustering excluded repertoires with fewer than 30,000 or more than 120,000 public chains, plus five with anomalous nucleotide sharing. TCRdb took this table from immuneACCESS and kept in-frame rearrangements with V and J called. Such tables lack part of the clones; where checked against another copy, unresolved V genes explain under half of the gap, and the rest is unexplained. V, J and clone size reflect that table, while D and trimming were determined from the DNA. Across this sample there are some 150,000 clones, with 65% to 90% seen only once. Under 8.5% of the sample is held by the ten biggest clonotypes.

Points the paper makes about the study in general: Roughly uniform sequencing depth across donors was assumed in presence/absence analyses, although this assumption may not hold. In both the original and validation cohorts, the classifier was reported to diagnose cytomegalovirus status with high specificity and sensitivity. Because counts were too low, about 18 rarely observed V segments, including chromosome 9 orphons, were excluded from the earlier analysis of 587 of the donors. Immune exposure information for the cohort was limited to CMV serostatus. A later analysis found that TCR association rates varied across HLA loci, with DRB1 alleles showing the most associated TCRs and HLA-C alleles the fewest. A cluster of highly shared sequence variants was judged likely to represent a technical artifact of the sequencing pipeline. The authors suggested that the approach could potentially be generalized to other disease states and immunological phenotypes. The study gave a list of 150 to 200 TCR beta chains associated with cytomegalovirus. Because HLA typing was missing for some donors at each locus, association tests included only the typed subset. In this cohort, only TCR beta chains were sequenced, and detectable features were limited by the absence of alpha or paired-chain data. A further reported finding was that TCR beta sequences accurately predicted the HLA-A and HLA-B alleles for most subjects in the first cohort. A later analysis reported that several top co-occurrence clusters appeared linked to parvovirus B19, influenza, CMV and Epstein-Barr virus. According to a later genetic analysis, donors in an Asian-associated ancestry cluster had fewer N-insertions in productive TCRs than the roughly 700-donor mean. Most TCR sequences were seen in very few donors, while some public TCRs were found in many individuals. An association between a missense DCLRE1C variant and V-gene and J-gene trimming of TCR beta chains was found in a later genetic analysis and replicated in an independent cohort. Correlated functional status among segregating V segments might reflect linkage disequilibrium, but an unknown experimental factor could not be ruled out. Specific HLA alleles were associated with 15,000 to 20,000 TCR beta sequences at a false discovery rate of 0.05 in a later analysis. Broadly in line with IMGT annotations, most TCR beta V segments showed up in productive rearrangements about 87% or about 30% of the time in an earlier analysis of 450 to 750 of the donors. In a later analysis, HLA-associated TCR beta chains showed more clonal expansion and lower generation probabilities than non-associated chains that were equally common. In a later analysis, most CMV-associated TCR beta chains were found to appear HLA-restricted, with HLA associations seemingly driven largely by CMV exposure. Some IMGT-functional V segments, including TRBV6-2 and TRBV6-3, could not be distinguished by the 87-base-pair reads and were therefore excluded. Assigning TCR associations to individual alleles was difficult when HLA alleles, especially DR and DQ, strongly co-occurred. Three of the identified cytomegalovirus-associated TCR beta chains were confirmed in vitro to be specific for cytomegalovirus antigens.

The sample comprised PBMCs. The rearrangement combines TRBV13 with TRBJ2-1, and 7 junctional nucleotides match TRBD2. The sequence was obtained from a woman in her 50s in good health and CMV-seropositive. The nucleotide sequence is TGTGCCATCAGACTAGCTTCTTACAATGAGCAGTTCTTC. Its protein is CAIRLASYNEQFF.